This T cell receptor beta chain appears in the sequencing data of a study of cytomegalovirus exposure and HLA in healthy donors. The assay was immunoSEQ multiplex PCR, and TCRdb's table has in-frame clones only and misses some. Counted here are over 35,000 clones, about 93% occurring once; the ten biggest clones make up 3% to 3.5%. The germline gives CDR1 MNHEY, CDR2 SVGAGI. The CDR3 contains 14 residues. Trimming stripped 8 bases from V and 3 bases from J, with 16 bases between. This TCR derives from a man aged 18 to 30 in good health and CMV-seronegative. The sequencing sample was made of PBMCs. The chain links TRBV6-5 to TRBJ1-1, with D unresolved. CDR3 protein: CASGPTLGYTEAFF. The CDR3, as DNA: TGTGCCAGCGGGCCCACACTTGGCTACACTGAAGCTTTCTTT.